The 10 T cell receptor beta chains listed next were all sequenced from one sample in a study of PD-1 blockade in classical Hodgkin lymphoma. Produced via immunoSEQ multiplex PCR; TCRdb's table is partial and in-frame only. The repertoire includes about 19,000 clones, roughly 90% of them detected once, and about 5% sits in the top ten. Time point specified: cycle 4 day 1 (C4D1), after 5 to 7 weeks of nivolumab. Relapse was seen in all patients after autologous stem cell transplantation, and brentuximab vedotin exposure was variable. From thawed PBMCs, magnetic negative selection was used to isolate the CD8+ T cells. Material: CD8+ T cells from blood, obtained before the fourth cycle of nivolumab. These receptor sequences come from a human donor with classical Hodgkin lymphoma.

The chain carries TRBV25-1 and TRBJ1-2, with no clear D. CDR1 is MGHDK and CDR2 is SYGVNS in the germline V gene. The V end was cut by 3 bases, the J end by 0 bases, with 14 bases between. This CDR3 spans 16 amino acids. In nucleotides, the CDR3 is TGTGCCAGCAGTGACGAATCAGGCGGGGCTAACTATGGCTACACCTTC. Amino acid sequence: CASSDESGGANYGYTF.

V usage is TRBV21-1 and J usage is TRBJ2-7; the table's TRBD2 call for D was not verified on the DNA. TRBV21-1 constitutes a pseudogene. This CDR3 has 15 residues. The CDR3 sequence is CASSTNSYRRGEQYF. For the CDR3, the DNA is TGTGCCAGCAGCACGAATTCCTACAGGAGGGGCGAGCAGTACTTC.

This clone was counted a few times. This CDR3 is CASSLLETEQYF. The CDR3 nucleotides are TGTGCCAGCAGCTTATTGGAAACCGAGCAGTACTTC. The chain links TRBV7-6 to TRBJ2-7; D ambiguous. The length of the CDR3 is 12 residues. Germline-derived CDR1 and CDR2 are SGHVS and FNYEAQ. V dropped 2 bases and J dropped 6 bases, with 8 bases sitting between them.

The chain carries TRBV6-1 and TRBJ2-7; perhaps D is TRBD1 or TRBD2 (5 bases each). V lost 4 bases to trimming and J lost 3 bases, with 16 bases between them. This CDR3 spans 15 amino acids. The germline gives CDR1 MNHNS, CDR2 SASEGT. The CDR3 protein is CASSAWGEGHYEQYF. The DNA for the CDR3 is TGTGCCAGCAGTGCGTGGGGCGAGGGGCACTACGAGCAGTACTTC.

The rearrangement uses TRBV29-1 and TRBJ2-1, with D perhaps TRBD2 (6 bases). The germline gives CDR1 SQVTM, CDR2 ANQGSEA. The CDR3 has 15 amino acids. V lost 7 bases to trimming and J lost 9 bases, with 25 bases between them. CDR3 nucleotides: TGCAGCGCCCCCATAGCGGTAACAACACCGGGTGAGCAGTTCTTC. Its protein product is CSAPIAVTTPGEQFF.

V usage is TRBV7-3 and J usage is TRBJ2-2; 9 bases match TRBD2. The germline V gene encodes CDR1 SGHTA and CDR2 FQGTGA. This CDR3 spans 15 amino acids. V lost 4 bases, J lost 2 bases, and 2 bases stayed unmatched. The CDR3 nucleotides are TGTGCCAGCAGCTCTAGCGGGGTAAACACCGGGGAGCTGTTTTTT. It specifies CASSSSGVNTGELFF.

This chain connects TRBV5-1 to TRBJ1-1; 12 nucleotides agree with TRBD1. J lost 11 bases, V lost 5 bases, and 13 bases had no gene match. Germline CDR1 reads SGHRS; CDR2 reads YFSETQ. The CDR3 runs to 15 residues. CDR3 nucleotides: TGCGCCAGCAGAAATACCGGGACAGGGGGCGCAGAGGCTTTCTTT. Protein: CASRNTGTGGAEAFF.

V gene TRBV11-1 combines with J gene TRBJ2-3, with 7 bases matching TRBD2. This CDR3 has 16 amino acids. CDR1 is SGHAT and CDR2 is FQDESV in the germline V gene (reference sequence). Trimming took 2 bases from V and 2 from J; bases not matched to a gene: 7. This chain's CDR3 is CASSLRRGTFTDTQYF. In DNA form, the CDR3 reads TGTGCCAGCAGCTTAAGGCGGGGGACGTTCACAGATACGCAGTATTTT.

The V gene is TRBV7-8, the J gene TRBJ2-7; TRBD1 agrees at 9 bases. J lost 3 bases, V lost 5 bases, and 8 bases had no gene match. Germline values: CDR1 SGHVS, CDR2 FQNEAQ. There are 15 residues in the CDR3. For the CDR3, the DNA is TGTGCCAGCAGCCCCCCGGGACAGGGACTCTACGAGCAGTACTTC. Amino acid sequence: CASSPPGQGLYEQYF.

In this sample, this clone turned up a few times. The chain joins TRBV4-1 to TRBJ1-5; D possibly corresponds to TRBD1 (5 bases). CDR3 length: 13 amino acids. Trimming took off 1 base at V and 8 bases at J, with 9 bases between the two ends. Germline V gives CDR1 MGHRA, CDR2 YSYEKL. The CDR3 DNA reads TGCGCCAGCAGCCAAGCAGGGTACAAGCCCCAGCATTTT. Translated, it gives CASSQAGYKPQHF.